This T cell receptor (beta chain) was identified in a study of cytomegalovirus exposure and HLA in healthy donors. V shed 6 bases and J shed 3 bases, with 12 bases lying between them. The CDR3 sequence is 14 residues long. Germline values: CDR1 SEHNR, CDR2 FQNEAQ (reference sequence). With 60 Vbeta and 13 Jbeta primers, the PCR was carried out. Here immunoSEQ multiplex PCR was the method, and the copy in TCRdb shows in-frame clones only, minus some. The sample records hundreds of thousands of clones, roughly 91% being singletons. The sequence was obtained from a woman aged 18-29 years in good health and CMV-seronegative. The sequenced sample consisted of PBMCs. V is TRBV7-9 and J is TRBJ1-5, with D uncertain. The CDR3: CASSVTPDNQPQHF. CDR3 DNA: TGTGCCAGCAGTGTGACACCGGACAATCAGCCCCAGCATTTT.